This is a list of T cell receptor beta chains from one sample in a study of metastatic and nonmetastatic thyroid tumors. TCRdb recomputed clones from the PCR reads via MiXCR. The table records about 8,700 clones, about 28% of them present only once. Sequencing was done on a sample of adjacent normal tissue. The receptor source for this set is a female donor with papillary thyroid cancer or a benign thyroid nodule (not recorded which). Some clones in this sample may be carry-over from other donors' samples. The CDR3 runs from the conserved cysteine through the conserved F or W. The D gene is left open where the match is weak. Not every row has a clone size; where given, it reads once, few, many or a size class.

j_gene	d_gene	v_gene	abundance	CDR3nt	CDR3aa
TRBJ2-7	.	TRBV6-5	medium-sized	TGTGCCAGCAGTTACCAAGGAGCCTACGAGCAGTACTTC	CASSYQGAYEQYF
TRBJ2-7	.	TRBV7-2	medium-sized	TGTGCCAGCAGCTTAGGCCCTAACTCCTACGAGCAGTACTTC	CASSLGPNSYEQYF
TRBJ1-6	TRBD1	TRBV6-1	medium-sized	TGTGCCAGCATCCAGGGACAGGGGGCATCCTATAATTCACCCCTCCACTTT	CASIQGQGASYNSPLHF
TRBJ2-7	.	TRBV7-8	few	TGTGCCAGCAGCTTAGGAGGCCCATCTTCCCCCTACGAGCAGTACTTC	CASSLGGPSSPYEQYF
TRBJ2-3	.	TRBV5-4	many	TGTGCCAGCAGCTCCTTTGACAGTTCAGATACGCAGTATTTT	CASSSFDSSDTQYF
TRBJ1-2	.	TRBV20-1	.	TGCAGTGCTAGAGTCGGGAAGGAACGGGGCTACACCTTC	CSARVGKERGYTF
TRBJ1-2	.	TRBV6-1	.	TGTGCCAGCAGTGGGACAGACTATGGCTACACCTTC	CASSGTDYGYTF
TRBJ1-2	.	TRBV7-9	.	TGTGCCAGCAGCTCGGGAGCTAACTATGGCTACACCTTC	CASSSGANYGYTF
TRBJ1-2	.	TRBV3-1	medium-sized	TGTGCCAGCAGCCAAGCCAGTATGGGCTACACCTTC	CASSQASMGYTF
TRBJ2-7	TRBD1	TRBV11-2	large	TGTGCCAGCAGCTTCCGGGACAGCTTCTCCTACGAGCAGTACTTC	CASSFRDSFSYEQYF
TRBJ1-5	.	TRBV28	.	TGTGCCAGCAGTTTAGGAGGACTGTCTGGTCAGCCCCAGCATTTT	CASSLGGLSGQPQHF
TRBJ2-2	TRBD2	TRBV5-1	.	TGCGCCAGCCGACTAGCGGGAGGGGGCACCGGGGAGCTGTTTTTT	CASRLAGGGTGELFF
TRBJ1-1	.	TRBV19	few	TGTGCCAGTAGTTTGGGACCCATGAACACTGAAGCTTTCTTT	CASSLGPMNTEAFF
TRBJ2-3	TRBD2	TRBV30	.	TGTGCCTCCACGACTAGCGAGTGGGCCGCAGATACGCGGTATTTT	CASTTSEWAADTRYF
TRBJ2-7	.	TRBV7-2	medium-sized	TGTGCCAGCAGCTTGGGACTGCCCGCGGCCTACGAGCAGTACTTC	CASSLGLPAAYEQYF
TRBJ2-7	.	TRBV11-2	few	TGTGCCAGCAGCTTGGGGCAGGTTTACGAGCAGTACTTC	CASSLGQVYEQYF
TRBJ2-1	.	TRBV5-1	few	TGCGCCAGCAGCTTGGAAGGGCCACAGTTCTTC	CASSLEGPQFF
TRBJ1-2	.	TRBV6-1	few	TGTGCCAGCAGCATCCTAGGGTGGGACTATGGCTACACCTTC	CASSILGWDYGYTF
TRBJ2-5	TRBD2	TRBV6-4	few	TGTGCCAGCAGTAGCGGGAGTGGGGAGACCCAGTACTTC	CASSSGSGETQYF
TRBJ2-1	.	TRBV11-3	.	TGTGCCAGCAGCTTAGGGGGGACTTACAATGAGCAGTTCTTC	CASSLGGTYNEQFF
TRBJ1-4	.	TRBV6-1	few	TGTGCCAGCAGTGAACTTAGTGGATTCAAACTGTTTTTT	CASSELSGFKLFF
TRBJ2-5	.	TRBV3-1	medium-sized	TGTGCCAGCAGCCAAGATTTCAGTTTAGTGACCCAGTACTTC	CASSQDFSLVTQYF
TRBJ1-4	TRBD1	TRBV5-1	medium-sized	TGCGCCAGCAGCTTGACAGGGGGCGACGGAGAAAAACTGTTTTTT	CASSLTGGDGEKLFF
TRBJ1-6	TRBD1	TRBV7-9	medium-sized	TGTGCCAGCAGCCGGACAGGCTTTAATTCACCCCTCCACTTT	CASSRTGFNSPLHF
TRBJ2-7	.	TRBV5-1	.	TGCGCCAGCAGCGTACCCGACAGGAGCTCCTACGAGCAGTACTTC	CASSVPDRSSYEQYF
TRBJ1-1	.	TRBV6-2/TRBV6-3	.	TGTGCCAGCAGAACCGACAGCCACACTGAAGCTTTCTTT	CASRTDSHTEAFF
TRBJ2-7	.	TRBV27	few	TGTGCCAGCAGTTTCTTAGGGGAAATATTTAACGAGCAGTACTTC	CASSFLGEIFNEQYF
TRBJ2-5	.	TRBV20-1	.	TGCAGTGCTAATGGGGGCGGGTGCCAAGAGACCCAGTACTTC	CSANGGGCQETQYF
TRBJ1-2	.	TRBV6-1	.	TGTGCCAGCAGTGAAGTCTCATACTATGGCTACATCTTC	CASSEVSYYGYIF
TRBJ1-5	.	TRBV2	.	TGTGCCTGGAGAGTGGGGGAGGGCAAACAGCCCCAGCATTTT	CAWRVGEGKQPQHF
TRBJ2-5	.	TRBV6-1	few	TGTGCCAGCAGTGAAGCGGTGTGGGAGGAGACCCAGTACTTC	CASSEAVWEETQYF
TRBJ2-5	TRBD1	TRBV7-7	once	TGTGCCAGCAGCCCCACCGGGACAGGGTGTAAGGAGACCCAGTACTTC	CASSPTGTGCKETQYF
TRBJ2-7	TRBD2	TRBV5-6	.	TGTGGGTGGTGGTTCACTAGCGGGGGGCCGAGCTCCTACGAGCAGTACTTC	CGWWFTSGGPSSYEQYF
TRBJ2-1	TRBD2	TRBV20-1	.	TGCAGTGCTCCTCGACTAGCGGGGGGTTCCCACGGGTTCAATGAGCAGTTCTTC	CSAPRLAGGSHGFNEQFF
TRBJ2-3	TRBD2	TRBV5-4	.	TGTGCCAGCAGCTTTCGACTAGCGGGGGGGAGGAGCACAGATACGCAGTATTTT	CASSFRLAGGRSTDTQYF
TRBJ2-1	.	TRBV6-2/TRBV6-3	many	TGTGCCACCCTCCTTTCAGTGAATGAGCAGTTCTTC	CATLLSVNEQFF
TRBJ1-2	.	TRBV20-1	medium-sized	TGCAGTGCTCCGCCCCCGTATAACTATGGCTACACCTTC	CSAPPPYNYGYTF
TRBJ2-3	TRBD1	TRBV30	.	TGTGCCTGGAGTGTACTGCGACAGGGAGCAGATACGCAGTATTTT	CAWSVLRQGADTQYF
TRBJ2-7	TRBD1	TRBV28	.	TGTGCCAGCAGTTTAATATCAGGGGGCTACGAGCAGTACTTC	CASSLISGGYEQYF
TRBJ2-1	.	TRBV5-1	.	TGCGCCAGCAGCATAGGACCAGAGCAGTTCTTT	CASSIGPEQFF
TRBJ2-2	.	TRBV4-1	.	TGCGCCAGCAGCCAGCACAGGGATGCCGGGGAGCTGTTTTTT	CASSQHRDAGELFF
TRBJ2-1	TRBD2	TRBV11-1	.	TGTGCCAGCAGCTTAGGTCGTGCTAGCGGGAGCTCCTACAATGAGCAGTTCTTC	CASSLGRASGSSYNEQFF
TRBJ2-3	TRBD1	TRBV12-3/TRBV12-4	many	TGTGCCAGCAGGTCCCCGGGACAGGGGTCAGATACGCAGTATTTT	CASRSPGQGSDTQYF
TRBJ2-2	TRBD2	TRBV24-1	.	TGTGCCACCAGCTCTCGGGCGGGGGGGCGGACCGGGGAGCTGTTTTTT	CATSSRAGGRTGELFF
TRBJ2-7	.	TRBV5-8	once	TGTGCCAGCAGCTGGGGGGACACAACCTTCTCCTACGAGCAGTACTTC	CASSWGDTTFSYEQYF
TRBJ2-7	.	TRBV2	few	TGTGCCAGCAGTGTCCCACCAAAGACCCACGAGCAGTACTTC	CASSVPPKTHEQYF
TRBJ2-1	TRBD2	TRBV27	.	TGTGCCAGCAGCCATAGCGGGAAAAACAATGAGCAGTTCTTC	CASSHSGKNNEQFF
TRBJ2-5	TRBD2	TRBV27	medium-sized	TGTGCCAGCAGTTTCTCCGCCGCGGGCGGGGGATACCAAGAGACCCAGTACTTC	CASSFSAAGGGYQETQYF
TRBJ1-1	.	TRBV7-6	many	TGTGCCAGCAGCTCGACGGTGAACACTGAAGCTTTCTTT	CASSSTVNTEAFF
TRBJ1-2	TRBD1	TRBV19	.	TGTGCCAGTAGTAAAGGACCGGGACAGAAAAACTATGGCTACACCTTC	CASSKGPGQKNYGYTF
TRBJ1-6	.	TRBV27	.	TGTGCCAGCAGAAGGGAACTCCGCTCCTATAATTCACCCCTCCACTTT	CASRRELRSYNSPLHF
TRBJ2-7	.	TRBV20-1	.	TGCAGTGCTCACCGACGGAGCCGGGGGTACGAGCAGTACTTC	CSAHRRSRGYEQYF